The T cell receptor (beta chain) under discussion was sequenced for a study of blood T cell repertoires in COVID-19. This clone has only a few counts. V shed 3 bases and J shed 4 bases, with 12 bases lying between them. The length of the CDR3 is 14 residues. Germline values: CDR1 KGHSH, CDR2 LQKENI. Profiled with immunoSEQ multiplex PCR; TCRdb holds only in-frame clones, not every one. This sample has about 180,000 clones, with approximately 80% found just once. This TCR came from a man in his 60s who had been exposed to COVID-19. The rearrangement joins TRBV18 to TRBJ2-5; D may be TRBD2 (5 bases). What was sequenced was PBMCs or T cells enriched from blood (not recorded which). The CDR3 reads CASSPTGSGETQYF. CDR3 bases: TGTGCCAGCTCACCGACGGGGTCCGGAGAGACCCAGTACTTC.